The T cell receptor beta chain under discussion was sequenced for a study of beta chain features in type 1 diabetes. As for the study in general: Patients and healthy donors were similar in age, gender and cell yields. There were 107,917,701 sorted cells examined across all samples.

As every portion of the isolated RNA was reverse transcribed, the sequencing read expressed TCRB transcripts. Profiled with immunoSEQ multiplex PCR; TCRdb holds only in-frame clones, not every one. Among under 400,000 clones listed, 14% were seen once. Turning to this clone: Its antigen is still unknown.

From germline, CDR1 is GTSNPN and CDR2 SVGIG (reference sequence). The CDR3 extends over 12 amino acids. Between the trimmed V and J ends, which lost 4 bases and 5 bases, there was a span of 11 bases. Whole-study findings and limits: Among patients, naive, central memory and Treg TCRB repertoires appeared more similar than among healthy donors.

This sequence originates from a man in his thirties or forties in good health. The sample comprised central memory CD4+ T cells from blood. V usage is TRBV30 and J usage is TRBJ1-2; a weak D match, TRBD1 (5 bases). DNA of the CDR3: TGTGCCTGGACGAGGCCAGGGTATGGCTACACCTTC. Translation gives CAWTRPGYGYTF. The full variable domain, rest sourced from reference TRBV30 and TRBJ1-2, is SQTIHQWPATLVQPVGSPLSLECTVEGTSNPNLYWYRQAAGRGLQLLFYSVGIGQISSEVPQNLSASRPQDRQFILSSKKLLLSDSGFYLCAWTRPGYGYTFGSGTRLTVV.